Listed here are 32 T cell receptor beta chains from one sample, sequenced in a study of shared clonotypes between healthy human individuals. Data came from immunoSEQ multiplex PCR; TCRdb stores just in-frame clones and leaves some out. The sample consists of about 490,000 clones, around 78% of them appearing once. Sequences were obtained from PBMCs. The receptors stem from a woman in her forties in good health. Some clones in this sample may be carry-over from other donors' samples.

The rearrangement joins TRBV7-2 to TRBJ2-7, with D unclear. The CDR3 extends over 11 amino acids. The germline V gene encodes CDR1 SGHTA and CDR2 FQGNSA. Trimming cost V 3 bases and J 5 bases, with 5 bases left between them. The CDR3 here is CASSFVNEQYF. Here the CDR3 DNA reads TGTGCCAGCAGCTTTGTGAACGAGCAGTACTTC.

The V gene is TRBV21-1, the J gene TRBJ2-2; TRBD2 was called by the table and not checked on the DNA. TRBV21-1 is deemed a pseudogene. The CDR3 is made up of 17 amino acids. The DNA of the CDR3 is TGTGCCAGCAGCAAAATCGAGCGGGAGCTACCCACCGGGGAGCTGTTTTTT. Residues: CASSKIERELPTGELFF.

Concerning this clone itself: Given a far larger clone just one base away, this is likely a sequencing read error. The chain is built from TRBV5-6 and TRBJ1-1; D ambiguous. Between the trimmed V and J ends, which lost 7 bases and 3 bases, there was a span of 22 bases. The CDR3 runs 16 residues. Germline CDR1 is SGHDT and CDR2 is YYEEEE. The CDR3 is CASGSPGDLKDTEAFF. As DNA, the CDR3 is TGTGCCAGCGGCTCCCCGGGCGACCTAAAAGACACTGAAGCTTTCTTT.

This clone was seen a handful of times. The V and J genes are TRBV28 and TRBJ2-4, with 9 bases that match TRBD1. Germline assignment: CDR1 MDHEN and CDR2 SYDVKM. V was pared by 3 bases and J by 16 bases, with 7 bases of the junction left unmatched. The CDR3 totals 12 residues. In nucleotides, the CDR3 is TGTGCCAGCAGTTTTAAGGACAGGGGTTACTACTTC. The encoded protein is CASSFKDRGYYF.

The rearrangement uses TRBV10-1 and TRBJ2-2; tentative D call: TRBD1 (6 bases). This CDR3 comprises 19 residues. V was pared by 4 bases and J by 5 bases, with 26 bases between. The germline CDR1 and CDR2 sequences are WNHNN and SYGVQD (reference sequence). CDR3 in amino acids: CASSGPLLSGTRGTGELFF. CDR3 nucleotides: TGCGCCAGCAGTGGACCCCTCCTTTCCGGGACCAGGGGTACCGGGGAGCTGTTTTTT.

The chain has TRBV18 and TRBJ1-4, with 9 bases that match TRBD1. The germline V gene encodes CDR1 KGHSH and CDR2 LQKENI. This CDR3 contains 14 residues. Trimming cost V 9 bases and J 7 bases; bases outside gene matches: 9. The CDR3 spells CASPQGALGEKLFF. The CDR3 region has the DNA TGTGCCAGTCCACAGGGGGCGCTCGGTGAAAAACTGTTTTTT.

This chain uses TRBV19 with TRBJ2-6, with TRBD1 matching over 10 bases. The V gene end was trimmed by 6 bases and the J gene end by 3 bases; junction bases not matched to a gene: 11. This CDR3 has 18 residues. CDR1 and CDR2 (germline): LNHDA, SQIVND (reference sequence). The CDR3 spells CASSLDRGTYGGANVLTF. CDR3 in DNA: TGTGCCAGTAGCTTGGACAGGGGGACGTATGGTGGGGCCAACGTCCTGACTTTC.

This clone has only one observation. The CDR3 spells CASSSADGRRNTIYF. CDR3 sequence (DNA): TGTGCCAGCAGCTCCGCGGACGGACGGAGAAACACCATATATTTT. The rearrangement uses TRBV7-9 and TRBJ1-3, with D unresolved. Germline V gene sequence: CDR1 SEHNR, CDR2 FQNEAQ (reference sequence). This CDR3 region has 15 residues. V was pared by 4 bases and J by 5 bases, with 15 bases between.

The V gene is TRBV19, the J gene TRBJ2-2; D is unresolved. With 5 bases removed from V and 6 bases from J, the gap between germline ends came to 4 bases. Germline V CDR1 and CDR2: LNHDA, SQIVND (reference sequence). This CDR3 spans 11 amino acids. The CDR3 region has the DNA TGTGCCAGTAGTCAATCCGGGGAGCTGTTTTTT. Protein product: CASSQSGELFF.

This chain's CDR3 is CAWTSGGRTYEQYF. The CDR3 DNA follows: TGTGCCTGGACTAGCGGTGGAAGGACCTACGAGCAGTACTTC. The rearrangement uses TRBV30 and TRBJ2-7; 7 positions agree with TRBD2. The ends lost 4 bases at V and 2 bases at J; junction bases unmatched: 8. The CDR3 runs to 14 residues. Germline lookup yields CDR1 GTSNPN and CDR2 SVGIG (reference sequence).

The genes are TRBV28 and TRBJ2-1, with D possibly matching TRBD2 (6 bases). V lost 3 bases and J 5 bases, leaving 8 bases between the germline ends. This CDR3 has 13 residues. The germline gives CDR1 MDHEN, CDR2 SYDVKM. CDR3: CASSFWEDNEQFF. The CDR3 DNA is TGTGCCAGCAGTTTTTGGGAGGACAATGAGCAGTTCTTC.

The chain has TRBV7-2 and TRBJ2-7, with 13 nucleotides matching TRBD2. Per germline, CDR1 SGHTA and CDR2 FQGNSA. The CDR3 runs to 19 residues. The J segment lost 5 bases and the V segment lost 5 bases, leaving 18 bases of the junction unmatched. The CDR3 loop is CASSGILTSGRPLGHEQYF. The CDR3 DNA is TGTGCCAGCAGCGGGATATTGACTAGCGGGAGGCCCCTAGGGCACGAGCAGTACTTC.

The CDR3 DNA sequence: TGTGCCAGCAGTTTCTCGGGACTAGCGGGAGGGTCCTACGAGCAGTACTTC. Translating it yields CASSFSGLAGGSYEQYF. The V and J genes are TRBV27 and TRBJ2-7; 16 bases line up with TRBD2. The J segment lost 1 base and the V segment lost 3 bases, leaving 3 bases of the junction unmatched. The CDR3 is 17 residues long. Per germline, CDR1 MNHEY and CDR2 SMNVEV (reference sequence).

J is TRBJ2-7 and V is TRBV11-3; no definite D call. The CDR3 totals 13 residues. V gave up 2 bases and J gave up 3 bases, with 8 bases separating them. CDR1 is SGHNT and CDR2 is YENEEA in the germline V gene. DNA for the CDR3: TGTGCCAGCAGCTTAAAATCGGGCTACGAGCAGTACTTC. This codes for CASSLKSGYEQYF.

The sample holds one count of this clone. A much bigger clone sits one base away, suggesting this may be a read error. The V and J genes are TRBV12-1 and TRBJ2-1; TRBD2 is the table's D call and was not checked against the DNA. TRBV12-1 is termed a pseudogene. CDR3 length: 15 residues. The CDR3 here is CASSLLAGAYNEQFF. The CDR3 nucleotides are TGTGCCAGCAGCCTTTTAGCGGGAGCCTACAATGAGCAGTTCTTC.

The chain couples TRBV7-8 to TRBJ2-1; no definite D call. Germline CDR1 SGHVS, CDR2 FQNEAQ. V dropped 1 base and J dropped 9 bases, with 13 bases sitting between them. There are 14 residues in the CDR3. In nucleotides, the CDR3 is TGTGCCAGCAGCTTAGGACCCCCGAGCCTTGAGCAGTTCTTC. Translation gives CASSLGPPSLEQFF. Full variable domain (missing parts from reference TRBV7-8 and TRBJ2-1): GAGVSQSPRYKVAKRGQDVALRCDPISGHVSLFWYQQALGQGPEFLTYFQNEAQLDKSGLPSDRFFAERPEGSVSTLKIQRTQQEDSAVYLCASSLGPPSLEQFFGPGTRLTVL.

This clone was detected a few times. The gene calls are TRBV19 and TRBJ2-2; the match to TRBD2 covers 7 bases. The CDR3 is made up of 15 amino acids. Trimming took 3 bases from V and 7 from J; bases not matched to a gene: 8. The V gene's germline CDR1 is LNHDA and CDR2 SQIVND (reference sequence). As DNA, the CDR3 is TGTGCCAGTAGTATGGACCTGGGACTATTCGGGGAGCTGTTTTTT. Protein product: CASSMDLGLFGELFF.

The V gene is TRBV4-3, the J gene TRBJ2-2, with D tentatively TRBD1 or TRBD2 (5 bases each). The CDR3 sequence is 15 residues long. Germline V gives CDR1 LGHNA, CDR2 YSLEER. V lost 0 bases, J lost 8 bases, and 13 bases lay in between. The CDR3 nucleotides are TGCGCCAGCAGCCAAGACCGAGGGGCCGTGGGGGAGCTGTTTTTT. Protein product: CASSQDRGAVGELFF.

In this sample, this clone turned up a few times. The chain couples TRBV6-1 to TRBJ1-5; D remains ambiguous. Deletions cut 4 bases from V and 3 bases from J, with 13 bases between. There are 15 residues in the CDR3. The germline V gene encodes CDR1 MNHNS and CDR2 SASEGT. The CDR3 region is CASSAIQVPNQPQHF. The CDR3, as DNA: TGTGCCAGCAGTGCAATCCAGGTCCCCAATCAGCCCCAGCATTTT.

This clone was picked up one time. CDR3 in DNA: TGCGCCAGCAGCATAGAACCGGGACTAGAGGCCGAGCAGTACTTC. Translated, it gives CASSIEPGLEAEQYF. The chain joins TRBV5-1 to TRBJ2-7, with 8 nucleotides matching TRBD2. Germline V lookup: CDR1 SGHRS, CDR2 YFSETQ. There are 15 residues in the CDR3. J was trimmed by 6 bases and V by 4 bases; bases with no gene match: 12.

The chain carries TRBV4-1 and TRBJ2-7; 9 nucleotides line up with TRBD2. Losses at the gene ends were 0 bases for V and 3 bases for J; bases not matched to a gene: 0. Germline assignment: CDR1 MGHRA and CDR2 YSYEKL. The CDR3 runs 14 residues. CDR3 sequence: CASSQDSGSYEQYF. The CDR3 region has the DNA TGCGCCAGCAGCCAAGATAGCGGGAGCTACGAGCAGTACTTC.

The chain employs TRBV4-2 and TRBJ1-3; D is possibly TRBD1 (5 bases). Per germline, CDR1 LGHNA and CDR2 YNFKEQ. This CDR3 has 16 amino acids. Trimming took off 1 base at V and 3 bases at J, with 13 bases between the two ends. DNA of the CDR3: TGTGCCAGCAGCCAAGTCTCCGGGGGAGGTGGAAACACCATATATTTT. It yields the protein CASSQVSGGGGNTIYF.

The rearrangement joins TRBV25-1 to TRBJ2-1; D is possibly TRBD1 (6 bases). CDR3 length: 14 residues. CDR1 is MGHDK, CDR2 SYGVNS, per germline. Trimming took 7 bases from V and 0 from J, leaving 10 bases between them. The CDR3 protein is CASKGEISYNEQFF. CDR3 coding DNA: TGTGCCAGCAAGGGGGAGATCTCCTACAATGAGCAGTTCTTC.

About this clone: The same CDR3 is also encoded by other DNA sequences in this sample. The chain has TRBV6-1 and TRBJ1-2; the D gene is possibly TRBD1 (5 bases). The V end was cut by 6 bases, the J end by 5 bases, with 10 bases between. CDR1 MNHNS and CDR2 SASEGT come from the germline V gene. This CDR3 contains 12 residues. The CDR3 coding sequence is TGTGCCAGCAGCGCAGACAGTTATGGCTACACCTTC. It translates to CASSADSYGYTF.

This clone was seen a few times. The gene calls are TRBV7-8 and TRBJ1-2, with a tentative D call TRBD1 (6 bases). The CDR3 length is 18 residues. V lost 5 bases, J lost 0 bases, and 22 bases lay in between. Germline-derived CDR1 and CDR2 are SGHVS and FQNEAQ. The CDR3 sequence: CASSPLIIQGNSNYGYTF. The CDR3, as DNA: TGTGCCAGCAGCCCACTTATCATACAGGGTAATTCTAACTATGGCTACACCTTC.

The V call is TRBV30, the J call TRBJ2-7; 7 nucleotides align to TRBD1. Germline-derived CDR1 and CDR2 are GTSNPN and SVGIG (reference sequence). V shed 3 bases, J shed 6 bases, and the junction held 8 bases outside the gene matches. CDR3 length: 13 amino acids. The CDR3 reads CAWRTGARGEQYF. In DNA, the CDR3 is TGTGCCTGGAGAACAGGGGCTCGGGGCGAGCAGTACTTC.

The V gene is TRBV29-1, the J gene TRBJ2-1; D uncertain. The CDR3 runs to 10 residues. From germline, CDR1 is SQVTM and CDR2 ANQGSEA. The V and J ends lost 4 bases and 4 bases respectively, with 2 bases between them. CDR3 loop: CSVGYNEQFF. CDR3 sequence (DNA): TGCAGCGTTGGTTACAATGAGCAGTTCTTC.

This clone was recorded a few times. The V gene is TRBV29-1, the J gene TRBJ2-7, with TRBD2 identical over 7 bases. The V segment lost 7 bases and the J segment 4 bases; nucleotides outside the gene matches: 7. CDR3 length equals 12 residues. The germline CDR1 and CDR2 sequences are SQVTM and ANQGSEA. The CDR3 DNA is TGCAGCGCCGAATCTAGCGGTTACGAGCAGTACTTC. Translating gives CSAESSGYEQYF.

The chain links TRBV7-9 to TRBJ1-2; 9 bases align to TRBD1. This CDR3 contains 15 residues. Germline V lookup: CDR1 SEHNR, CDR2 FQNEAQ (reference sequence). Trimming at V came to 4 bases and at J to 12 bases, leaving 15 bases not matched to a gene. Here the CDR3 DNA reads TGTGCCAGCAGCTCACCGGGACAGGGAGGGCAGTGGGACACCTTC. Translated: CASSSPGQGGQWDTF.

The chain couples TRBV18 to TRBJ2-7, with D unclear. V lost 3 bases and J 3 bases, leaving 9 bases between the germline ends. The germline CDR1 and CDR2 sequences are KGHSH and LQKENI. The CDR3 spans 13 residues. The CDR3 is CASSPTLFYEQYF. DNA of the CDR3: TGTGCCAGCTCACCGACTTTGTTCTACGAGCAGTACTTC.

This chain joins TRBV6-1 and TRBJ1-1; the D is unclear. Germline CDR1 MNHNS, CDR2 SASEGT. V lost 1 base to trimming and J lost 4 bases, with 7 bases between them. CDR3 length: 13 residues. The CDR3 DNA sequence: TGTGCCAGCAGTGAAGGCCGGGTCACTGAAGCTTTCTTT. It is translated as CASSEGRVTEAFF.

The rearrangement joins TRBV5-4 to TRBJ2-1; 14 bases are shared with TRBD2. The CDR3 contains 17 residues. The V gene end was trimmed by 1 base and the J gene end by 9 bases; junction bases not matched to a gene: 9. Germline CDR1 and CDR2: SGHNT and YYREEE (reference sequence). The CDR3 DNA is TGTGCCAGCAGCTTGCGACTAGCGGGAGGGTCAGGGGTTGAGCAGTTCTTC. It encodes CASSLRLAGGSGVEQFF.